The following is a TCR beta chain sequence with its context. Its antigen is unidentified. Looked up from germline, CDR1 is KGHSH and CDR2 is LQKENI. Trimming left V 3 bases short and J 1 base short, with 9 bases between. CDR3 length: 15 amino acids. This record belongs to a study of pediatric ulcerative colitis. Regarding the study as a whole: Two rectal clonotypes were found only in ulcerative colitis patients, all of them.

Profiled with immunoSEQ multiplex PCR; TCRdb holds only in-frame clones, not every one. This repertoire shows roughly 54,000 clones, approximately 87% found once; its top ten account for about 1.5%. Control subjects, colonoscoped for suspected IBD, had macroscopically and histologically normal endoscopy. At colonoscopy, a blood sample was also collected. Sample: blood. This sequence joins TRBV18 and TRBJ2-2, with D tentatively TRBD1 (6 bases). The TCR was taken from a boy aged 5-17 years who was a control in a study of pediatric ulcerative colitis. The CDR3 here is CASSPGDMNTGELFF. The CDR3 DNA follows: TGTGCCAGCTCACCGGGGGACATGAACACCGGGGAGCTGTTTTTT.